Sequencing of this T cell receptor beta chain was carried out in a study of T-cell memory formation after mild COVID-19. Study-level information: Among the donors, TCR clusters were largely specific to each donor. Broader study findings: A subset of responding clones appeared in pre-infection memory, suggesting cross-reactive memory joined. Contracting clones from day 15 to 85 had balanced CD4/CD8; later expanders favoured CD4+.

It was 5'RACE with constant-segment primers that produced the TCR alpha and TCR beta cDNA libraries, which carried sample barcodes and UMIs. TCRdb itself ran the 5' RACE reads through MiXCR, one entry per CDR3 protein. The sample records some 450,000 distinct CDR3 sequences, over 15% being singletons. This clonotype has just a few counts. Its matching antigen is unknown. Germline V gene lookup returns CDR1 SGHTA and CDR2 FQGTGA. The CDR3 covers 15 residues. Trimming pared 2 bases from V and 5 bases from J, leaving 10 bases between. The receptor comes from a man between 18 and 35 years old who had mild COVID-19 (a few samples of this study predate the infection). Cell type and time point are not known. The sample consisted of PBMCs or a T cell subset sorted from them (not recorded which). The V call is TRBV7-3, the J call TRBJ1-6; D possibly corresponds to TRBD1 (6 bases). CDR3 protein: CASSLSGQHNSPLHF. CDR3 DNA: TGTGCCAGCAGCTTATCAGGACAGCATAATTCACCCCTCCACTTT.